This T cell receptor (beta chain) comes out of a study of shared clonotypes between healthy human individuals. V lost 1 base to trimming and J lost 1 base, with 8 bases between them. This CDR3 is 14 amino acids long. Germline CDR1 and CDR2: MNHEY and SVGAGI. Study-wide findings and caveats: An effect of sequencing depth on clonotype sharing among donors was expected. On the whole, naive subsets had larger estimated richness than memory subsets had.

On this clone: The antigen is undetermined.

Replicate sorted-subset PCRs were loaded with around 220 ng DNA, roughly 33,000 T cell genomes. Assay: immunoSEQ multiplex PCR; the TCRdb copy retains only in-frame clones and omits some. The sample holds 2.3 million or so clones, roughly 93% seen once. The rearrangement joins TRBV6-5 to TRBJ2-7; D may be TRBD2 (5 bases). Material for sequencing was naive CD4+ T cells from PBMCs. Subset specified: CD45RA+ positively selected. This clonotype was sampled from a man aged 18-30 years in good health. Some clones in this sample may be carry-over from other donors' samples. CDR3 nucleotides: TGTGCCAGCAGTTACTTCTCGGGGTCCTACGAGCAGTACTTC. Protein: CASSYFSGSYEQYF.